Shown below are 5 T cell receptor beta chains from a single sample sequenced in a study of T cell clones after liver transplantation. TCRdb's table, derived via immunoSEQ multiplex PCR, lists solely in-frame clones and lacks some. This sample has roughly 8,800 clones; roughly 79% occur once, and the top ten carry approximately 20%. Sample: CD8+ T cells from blood, taken before liver transplant. Receptor source: a human donor who received a liver transplant.

This clone is labeled as medium-sized. This chain links TRBV27 with TRBJ2-7; 10 nucleotides align to TRBD2. CDR1 and CDR2 from the germline V gene are MNHEY and SMNVEV (reference sequence). Trimming took 4 bases from V and 1 from J; bases not matched to a gene: 4. This CDR3 comprises 15 residues. The CDR3 loop is CASSYRAGGSYEQYF. The CDR3 coding sequence is TGTGCCAGCAGTTATCGAGCGGGAGGGTCCTACGAGCAGTACTTC.

This chain links TRBV13 with TRBJ1-3; D is undetermined. The CDR3 covers 15 residues. The ends were cut back, 5 bases at V and 2 bases at J, with 13 bases in the middle. CDR1 and CDR2 (germline): PRHDT, FYEKMQ (reference sequence). CDR3 region: CASSPQIVPGNTIYF. The CDR3, as DNA: TGTGCCAGCAGCCCCCAAATAGTCCCTGGAAACACCATATATTTT.

The chain uses TRBV4-3 and TRBJ2-3, with D perhaps TRBD1 (5 bases). The germline V gene has CDR1 LGHNA and CDR2 YSLEER. Trimming left V 0 bases short and J 4 bases short, with 8 bases between. The CDR3 is 14 residues long. The CDR3 reads CASSQDRGSDTQYF. CDR3 coding DNA: TGCGCCAGCAGCCAAGATAGGGGTTCAGATACGCAGTATTTT.

This clone showed up just once. The gene calls are TRBV6-5 and TRBJ2-7; D is unclear. CDR1 is MNHEY, CDR2 SVGAGI, per germline. The CDR3 runs 13 residues. Trimming removed 2 bases from V and 2 bases from J, with 7 bases in between. The chain's CDR3 is CASSYLETYEQYF. The CDR3, as DNA: TGTGCCAGCAGTTACCTGGAAACCTACGAGCAGTACTTC.

This clone was seen only once. The J gene is TRBJ2-2, the V gene TRBV30; D is possibly TRBD2 (6 bases). Germline V lookup: CDR1 GTSNPN, CDR2 SVGIG (reference sequence). The CDR3 spans 15 residues. V was cut by 2 bases and J by 5 bases, with 15 bases left in between. CDR3 nucleotides: TGTGCCTGGAGTACGGGAGTGGGGGAAACCGGGGAGCTGTTTTTT. Its translation is CAWSTGVGETGELFF.